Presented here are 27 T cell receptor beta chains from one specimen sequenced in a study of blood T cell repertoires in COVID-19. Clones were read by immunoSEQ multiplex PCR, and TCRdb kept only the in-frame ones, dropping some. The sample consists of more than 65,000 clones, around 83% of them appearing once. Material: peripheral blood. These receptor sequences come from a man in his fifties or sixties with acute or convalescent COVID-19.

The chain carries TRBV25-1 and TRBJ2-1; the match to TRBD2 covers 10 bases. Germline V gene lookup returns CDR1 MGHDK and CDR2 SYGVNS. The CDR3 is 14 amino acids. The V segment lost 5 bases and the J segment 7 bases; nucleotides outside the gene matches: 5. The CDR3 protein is CASSRGLAVNEQFF. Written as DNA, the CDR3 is TGTGCCAGCAGTCGTGGACTAGCGGTAAATGAGCAGTTCTTC.

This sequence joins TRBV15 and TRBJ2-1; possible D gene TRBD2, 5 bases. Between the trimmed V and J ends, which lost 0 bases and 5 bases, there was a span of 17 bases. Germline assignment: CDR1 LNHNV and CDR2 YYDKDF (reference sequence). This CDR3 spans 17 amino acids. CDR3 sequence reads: CATSRDTPTRRNNEQFF. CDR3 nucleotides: TGTGCCACCAGCAGAGATACCCCAACTAGAAGGAACAATGAGCAGTTCTTC.

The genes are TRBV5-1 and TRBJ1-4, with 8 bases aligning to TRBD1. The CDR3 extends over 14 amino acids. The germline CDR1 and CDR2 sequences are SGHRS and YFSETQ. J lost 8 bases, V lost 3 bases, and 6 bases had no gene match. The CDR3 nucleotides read TGCGCCAGCAGCTGGACAGGGTCGGGCGAAAAACTGTTTTTT. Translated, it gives CASSWTGSGEKLFF.

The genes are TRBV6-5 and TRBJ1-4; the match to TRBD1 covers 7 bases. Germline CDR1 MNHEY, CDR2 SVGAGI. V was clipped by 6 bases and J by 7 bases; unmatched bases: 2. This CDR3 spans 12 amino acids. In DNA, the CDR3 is TGTGCCAGCAGACACAGGGGTGAAAAACTGTTTTTT. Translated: CASRHRGEKLFF.

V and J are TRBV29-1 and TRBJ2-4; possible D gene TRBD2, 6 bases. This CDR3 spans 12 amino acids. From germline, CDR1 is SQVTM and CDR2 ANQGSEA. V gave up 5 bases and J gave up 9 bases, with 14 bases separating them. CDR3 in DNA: TGCAGCGTTTCCGGGGGTGACGGCATTCAGTACTTC. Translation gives CSVSGGDGIQYF.

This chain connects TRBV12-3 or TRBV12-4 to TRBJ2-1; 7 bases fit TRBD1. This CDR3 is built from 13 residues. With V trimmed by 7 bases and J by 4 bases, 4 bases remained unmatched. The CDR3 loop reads CASNRGQYNEQFF. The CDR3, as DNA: TGTGCCAGCAATAGGGGACAGTACAATGAGCAGTTCTTC.

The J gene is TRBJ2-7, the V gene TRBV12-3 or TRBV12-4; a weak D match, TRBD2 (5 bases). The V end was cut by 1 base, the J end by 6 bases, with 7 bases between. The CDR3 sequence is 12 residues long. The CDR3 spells CASSLGSGEQYF. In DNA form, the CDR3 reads TGTGCCAGCAGTTTAGGGAGCGGCGAGCAGTACTTC.

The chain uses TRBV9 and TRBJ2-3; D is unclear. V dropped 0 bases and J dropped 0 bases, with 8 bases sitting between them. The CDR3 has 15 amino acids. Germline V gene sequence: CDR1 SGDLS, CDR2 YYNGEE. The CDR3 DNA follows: TGTGCCAGCAGCGTAGAACAGCTTAGCACAGATACGCAGTATTTT. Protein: CASSVEQLSTDTQYF.

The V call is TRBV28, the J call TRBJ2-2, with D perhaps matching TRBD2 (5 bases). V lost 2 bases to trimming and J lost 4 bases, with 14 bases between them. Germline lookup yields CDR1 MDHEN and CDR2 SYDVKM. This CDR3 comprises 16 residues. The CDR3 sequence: CASSLVSGLGTGELFF. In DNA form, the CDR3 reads TGTGCCAGCAGTTTAGTTTCGGGGTTGGGCACCGGGGAGCTGTTTTTT.

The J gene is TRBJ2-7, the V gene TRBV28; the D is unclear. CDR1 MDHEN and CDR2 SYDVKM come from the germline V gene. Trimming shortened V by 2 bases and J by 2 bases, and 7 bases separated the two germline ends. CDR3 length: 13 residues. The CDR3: CASSLGRTYEQYF. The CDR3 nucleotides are TGTGCCAGCAGTTTAGGCAGAACCTACGAGCAGTACTTC. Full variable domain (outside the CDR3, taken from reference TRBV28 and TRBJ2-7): DVKVTQSSRYLVKRTGEKVFLECVQDMDHENMFWYRQDPGLGLRLIYFSYDVKMKEKGDIPEGYSVSREKKERFSLILESASTNQTSMYLCASSLGRTYEQYFGPGTRLTVT.

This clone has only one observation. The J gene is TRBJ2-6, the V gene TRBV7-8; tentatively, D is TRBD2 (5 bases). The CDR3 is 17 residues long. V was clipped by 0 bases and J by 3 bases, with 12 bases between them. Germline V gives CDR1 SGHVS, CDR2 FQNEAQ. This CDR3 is CASSLAHGKGGANVLTF. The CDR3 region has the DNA TGTGCCAGCAGCTTAGCGCACGGGAAAGGTGGGGCCAACGTCCTGACTTTC.

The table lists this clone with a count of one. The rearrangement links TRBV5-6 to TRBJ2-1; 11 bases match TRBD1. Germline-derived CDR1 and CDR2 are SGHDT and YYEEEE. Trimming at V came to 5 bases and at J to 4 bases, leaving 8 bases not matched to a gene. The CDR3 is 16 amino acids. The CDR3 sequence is CASRKSGTGGYNEQFF. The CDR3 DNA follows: TGTGCCAGCAGAAAGTCCGGGACAGGGGGTTACAATGAGCAGTTCTTC.

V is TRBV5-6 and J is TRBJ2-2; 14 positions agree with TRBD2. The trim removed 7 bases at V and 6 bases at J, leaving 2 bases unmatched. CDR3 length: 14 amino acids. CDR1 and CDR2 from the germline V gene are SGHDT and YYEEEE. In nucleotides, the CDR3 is TGTGCCAGCGGGACTAGCGGGAGCCCCGGGGAGCTGTTTTTT. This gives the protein CASGTSGSPGELFF.

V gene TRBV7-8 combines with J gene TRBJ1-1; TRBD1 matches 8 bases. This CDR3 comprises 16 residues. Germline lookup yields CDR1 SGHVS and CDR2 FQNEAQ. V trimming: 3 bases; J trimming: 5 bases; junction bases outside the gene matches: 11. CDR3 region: CASSFSRTGRFTEAFF. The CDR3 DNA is TGTGCCAGCAGCTTTAGCCGGACAGGGAGGTTTACTGAAGCTTTCTTT. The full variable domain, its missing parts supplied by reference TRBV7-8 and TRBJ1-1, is GAGVSQSPRYKVAKRGQDVALRCDPISGHVSLFWYQQALGQGPEFLTYFQNEAQLDKSGLPSDRFFAERPEGSVSTLKIQRTQQEDSAVYLCASSFSRTGRFTEAFFGQGTRLTVV.

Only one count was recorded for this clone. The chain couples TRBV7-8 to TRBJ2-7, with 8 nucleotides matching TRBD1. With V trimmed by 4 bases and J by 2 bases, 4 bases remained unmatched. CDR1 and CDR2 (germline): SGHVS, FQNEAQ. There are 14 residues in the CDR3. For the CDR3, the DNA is TGTGCCAGCAGCTCGGACAGGGTGGCCTACGAGCAGTACTTC. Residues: CASSSDRVAYEQYF.

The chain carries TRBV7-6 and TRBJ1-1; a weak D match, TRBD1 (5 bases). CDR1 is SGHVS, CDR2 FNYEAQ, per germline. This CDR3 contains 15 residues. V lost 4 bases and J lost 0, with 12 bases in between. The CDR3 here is CASSSQQAVNTEAFF. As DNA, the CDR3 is TGTGCCAGCAGCTCCCAACAGGCCGTGAACACTGAAGCTTTCTTT.

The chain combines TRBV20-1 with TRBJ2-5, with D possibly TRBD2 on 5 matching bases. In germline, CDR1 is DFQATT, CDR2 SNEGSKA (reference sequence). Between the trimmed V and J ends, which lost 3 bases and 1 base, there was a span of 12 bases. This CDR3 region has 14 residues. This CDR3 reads CSASSDGVQETQYF. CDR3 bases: TGCAGTGCTAGTTCCGACGGGGTCCAAGAGACCCAGTACTTC.

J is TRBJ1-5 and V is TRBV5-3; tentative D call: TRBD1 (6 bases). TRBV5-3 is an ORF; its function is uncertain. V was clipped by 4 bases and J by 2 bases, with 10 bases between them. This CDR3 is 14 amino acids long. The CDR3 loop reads CARSPWTGNQPQHF. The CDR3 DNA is TGTGCCAGAAGCCCGTGGACAGGCAATCAGCCCCAGCATTTT.

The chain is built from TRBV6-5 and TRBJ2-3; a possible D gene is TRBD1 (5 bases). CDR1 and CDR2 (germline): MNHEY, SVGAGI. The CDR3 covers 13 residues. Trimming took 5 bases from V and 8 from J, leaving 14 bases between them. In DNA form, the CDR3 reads TGTGCCAGCAGTCGGGCTAGGGGCGTTACGCAGTATTTT. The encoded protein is CASSRARGVTQYF.

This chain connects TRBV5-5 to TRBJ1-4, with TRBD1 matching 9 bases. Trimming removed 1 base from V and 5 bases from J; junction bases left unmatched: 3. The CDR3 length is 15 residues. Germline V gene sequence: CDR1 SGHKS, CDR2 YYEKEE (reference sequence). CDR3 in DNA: TGTGCCAGCAGCTTGTGGGGACAGGGAAATGAAAAACTGTTTTTT. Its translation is CASSLWGQGNEKLFF. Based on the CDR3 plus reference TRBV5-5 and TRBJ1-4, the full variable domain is DAGVTQSPTHLIKTRGQQVTLRCSPISGHKSVSWYQQVLGQGPQFIFQYYEKEERGRGNFPDRFSARQFPNYSSELNVNALLLGDSALYLCASSLWGQGNEKLFFGSGTQLSVL.

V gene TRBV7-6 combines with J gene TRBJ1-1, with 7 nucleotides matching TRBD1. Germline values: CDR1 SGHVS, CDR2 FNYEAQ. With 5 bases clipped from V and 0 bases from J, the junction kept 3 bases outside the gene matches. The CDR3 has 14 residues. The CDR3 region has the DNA TGTGCCAGCAGCCCGGGACAGATGAACACTGAAGCTTTCTTT. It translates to CASSPGQMNTEAFF. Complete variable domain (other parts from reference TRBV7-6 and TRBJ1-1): GAGVSQSPRYKVTKRGQDVALRCDPISGHVSLYWYRQALGQGPEFLTYFNYEAQQDKSGLPNDRFSAERPEGSISTLTIQRTEQRDSAMYRCASSPGQMNTEAFFGQGTRLTVV.

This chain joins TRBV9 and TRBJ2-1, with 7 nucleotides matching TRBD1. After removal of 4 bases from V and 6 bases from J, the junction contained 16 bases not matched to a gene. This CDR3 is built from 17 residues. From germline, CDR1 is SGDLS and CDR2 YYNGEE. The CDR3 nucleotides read TGTGCCAGCAGCAAAAGGGGGCCTCCCCAATCCGCCAATGAGCAGTTCTTC. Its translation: CASSKRGPPQSANEQFF.

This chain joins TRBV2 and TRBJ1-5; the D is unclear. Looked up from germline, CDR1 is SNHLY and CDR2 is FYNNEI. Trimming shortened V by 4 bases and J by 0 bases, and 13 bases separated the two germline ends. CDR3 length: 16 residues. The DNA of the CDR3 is TGTGCCAGCAGTGTGAGGCGGCAAAATAGCAATCAGCCCCAGCATTTT. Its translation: CASSVRRQNSNQPQHF.

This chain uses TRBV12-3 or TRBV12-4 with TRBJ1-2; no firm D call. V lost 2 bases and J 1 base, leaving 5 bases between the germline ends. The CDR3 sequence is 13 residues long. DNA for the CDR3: TGTGCCAGCAGTTTATTAGTTAACTATGGCTACACCTTC. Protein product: CASSLLVNYGYTF.

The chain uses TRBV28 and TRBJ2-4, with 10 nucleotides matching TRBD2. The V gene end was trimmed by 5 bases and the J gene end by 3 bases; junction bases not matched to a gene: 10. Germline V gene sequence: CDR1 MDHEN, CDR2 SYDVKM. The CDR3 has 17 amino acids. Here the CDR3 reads CASSPMGLANYKNIQYF. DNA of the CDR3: TGTGCCAGCAGTCCGATGGGACTAGCGAACTACAAAAACATTCAGTACTTC. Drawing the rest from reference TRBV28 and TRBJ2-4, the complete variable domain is DVKVTQSSRYLVKRTGEKVFLECVQDMDHENMFWYRQDPGLGLRLIYFSYDVKMKEKGDIPEGYSVSREKKERFSLILESASTNQTSMYLCASSPMGLANYKNIQYFGAGTRLSVL.

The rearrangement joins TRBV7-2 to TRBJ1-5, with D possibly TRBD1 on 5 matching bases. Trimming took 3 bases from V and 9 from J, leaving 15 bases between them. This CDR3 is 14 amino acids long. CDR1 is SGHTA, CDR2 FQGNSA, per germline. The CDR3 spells CASSLGLGTAPQHF. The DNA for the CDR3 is TGTGCCAGCAGCTTGGGACTGGGTACTGCGCCCCAGCATTTT.

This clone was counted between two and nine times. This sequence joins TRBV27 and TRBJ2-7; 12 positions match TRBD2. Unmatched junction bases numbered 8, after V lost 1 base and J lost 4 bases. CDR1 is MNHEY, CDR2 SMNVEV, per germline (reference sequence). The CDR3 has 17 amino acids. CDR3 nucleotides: TGTGCCAGCAGTTTATTCCCGACTAGCGGGAGTACTTACGAGCAGTACTTC. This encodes CASSLFPTSGSTYEQYF.